The next 32 T cell receptor beta chains were all read from a single sample in a study of identical twins. In TCRdb, the 5' RACE reads were re-called with MiXCR into one record per CDR3 protein. Among under 300,000 distinct CDR3 sequences, roughly an eighth were seen once, and the ten largest hold around 8.9%. The sample taken for sequencing was memory (CD45RO+) T cells sorted from blood. These receptors came from a woman aged 18-29 years in good health.

This clonotype has more than one count but fewer than ten. The DNA for the CDR3 is TGTGCCAGCAGCCAGAGTTACCTCGACAATGAGCAGTTCTTC. This sequence encodes CASSQSYLDNEQFF. The chain couples TRBV3-1 to TRBJ2-1; D remains ambiguous. The germline V and J ends were trimmed by 3 bases and 5 bases, with 11 bases remaining between them. This CDR3 has 14 residues. Germline-derived CDR1 and CDR2 are LGHDT and YNNKEL (reference sequence).

Turning to this clonotype: One end of the junction is discordant with germline, which a read error may explain. The chain uses TRBV7-7 and TRBJ2-5, with TRBD2 identical over 10 bases. From germline, CDR1 is SSHAT and CDR2 FNYEAQ (reference sequence). The CDR3 contains 16 residues. CDR3: CASSLDASGGPETQYF. The DNA of the CDR3 is TGTGCTAGCAGCTTAGATGCTAGCGGGGGACCGGAGACCCAGTACTTC.

The chain carries TRBV7-2 and TRBJ1-5, with 8 bases fitting TRBD1. There are 15 residues in the CDR3. Germline CDR1 and CDR2: SGHTA and FQGNSA. V was pared by 4 bases and J by 2 bases, with 4 bases of the junction left unmatched. CDR3: CASSSTGVGNQPQHF. CDR3 nucleotides: TGTGCCAGCAGCTCGACAGGGGTTGGCAATCAGCCCCAGCATTTT.

This clonotype came up many times. CDR3 bases: TGCGCCAGCAGCTTGCGTACGGCGAACACTGAAGCTTTCTTT. Translation gives CASSLRTANTEAFF. This rearrangement joins TRBV5-1 to TRBJ1-1; D is unclear. The V end lost 1 base, the J end lost 1 base, and 8 bases lay between the germline ends. Per germline, CDR1 SGHRS and CDR2 YFSETQ. The CDR3 contains 14 residues.

This clonotype has a handful of counts. The chain recombines TRBV30 with TRBJ2-1; 8 bases match TRBD2. J lost 8 bases, V lost 3 bases, and 9 bases had no gene match. Germline V lookup: CDR1 GTSNPN, CDR2 SVGIG (reference sequence). CDR3 length equals 14 residues. The CDR3 nucleotides read TGTGCCTGGAGCTCAGGGACTAGAGGCTATGAGCAGTTCTTC. Residues: CAWSSGTRGYEQFF.

This clonotype appeared many times. The V call is TRBV12-3 or TRBV12-4, the J call TRBJ2-1; unclear D gene. This CDR3 has 11 residues. The V end was cut by 4 bases, the J end by 13 bases, with 11 bases between. The CDR3 DNA reads as TGTGCCAGCAGTTCGAGACTGGTACAGTTCTTC. Residues: CASSSRLVQFF.

The sample holds a few counts of this clonotype. The CDR3 loop reads CSAKGQGGNEQFF. The CDR3 DNA reads TGCAGTGCTAAAGGTCAGGGAGGCAATGAGCAGTTCTTC. The rearrangement links TRBV20-1 to TRBJ2-1, with D possibly TRBD2 on 6 matching bases. CDR1 and CDR2 (germline): DFQATT, SNEGSKA (reference sequence). This CDR3 has 13 amino acids. Trimming stripped 4 bases from V and 6 bases from J, with 13 bases between.

A few counts support this clonotype. The chain recombines TRBV6-5 with TRBJ2-1; the D gene is possibly TRBD2 (5 bases). Germline assignment: CDR1 MNHEY and CDR2 SVGAGI. With 0 bases removed from V and 1 base from J, the gap between germline ends came to 13 bases. This CDR3 has 17 residues. CDR3 DNA: TGTGCCAGCAGTTACTCGGCGAGGGAGTGGTCCTACAATGAGCAGTTCTTC. Translation gives CASSYSAREWSYNEQFF.

The chain employs TRBV4-1 and TRBJ2-6; D call uncertain. The CDR3 spans 14 residues. Germline values: CDR1 MGHRA, CDR2 YSYEKL. The germline V and J ends were trimmed by 7 bases and 0 bases, with 7 bases remaining between them. CDR3 amino acids: CASTQFSGANVLTF. CDR3 sequence (DNA): TGCGCCAGCACCCAGTTCTCTGGGGCCAACGTCCTGACTTTC.

This rearrangement joins TRBV9 to TRBJ1-3, with D maybe TRBD1 (5 bases). The CDR3 consists of 14 residues. The ends were cut back, 2 bases at V and 0 bases at J, with 6 bases in the middle. Germline CDR1 and CDR2: SGDLS and YYNGEE. This chain's CDR3 is CASSVGASGNTIYF. The CDR3, as DNA: TGTGCCAGCAGCGTCGGGGCCTCTGGAAACACCATATATTTT.

This clonotype has a handful of counts. The chain recombines TRBV6-5 with TRBJ2-7, with D possibly TRBD1 on 5 matching bases. V shed 4 bases and J shed 6 bases, with 13 bases lying between them. In germline, CDR1 is MNHEY, CDR2 SVGAGI. The CDR3 sequence is 13 residues long. This chain's CDR3 is CASSSHSDSEQYF. The CDR3 bases are TGTGCCAGCAGTTCACACTCCGACAGCGAGCAGTACTTC.

J is TRBJ2-2 and V is TRBV28; 7 bases line up with TRBD2. The germline CDR1 and CDR2 sequences are MDHEN and SYDVKM. Trimming at V came to 6 bases and at J to 3 bases, leaving 7 bases not matched to a gene. CDR3 length equals 15 residues. The CDR3 is CASSGAGVDTGELFF. The CDR3 DNA sequence: TGTGCCAGCAGCGGGGCGGGGGTGGACACCGGGGAGCTGTTTTTT.

This clonotype has at least ten counts. V and J are TRBV29-1 and TRBJ2-7, with 11 bases lining up with TRBD1. Germline CDR1 and CDR2: SQVTM and ANQGSEA. The CDR3 covers 13 residues. V lost 5 bases to trimming and J lost 6 bases; unmatched junction nucleotides: 6. The CDR3 DNA sequence: TGCAGCGTTCGTACCGGGACAGGGGGCGAGCAGTACTTC. It is translated as CSVRTGTGGEQYF.

This clonotype was seen only a few times. The CDR3 nucleotides read TGCGCCAGCAGCCGTCGGGCAGGGGGCGCTTTTGGCGGGGAGCTGTTTTTT. Translated: CASSRRAGGAFGGELFF. This sequence joins TRBV4-3 and TRBJ2-2, with 8 bases fitting TRBD1. Per germline, CDR1 LGHNA and CDR2 YSLEER. Germline trimming cut 4 bases from V and 7 bases from J; bases unmatched to any gene: 14. The CDR3 spans 17 residues.

The V call is TRBV4-2, the J call TRBJ1-5, with TRBD1 matching over 7 bases. V lost 5 bases to trimming and J lost 5 bases; unmatched junction nucleotides: 0. The germline V gene encodes CDR1 LGHNA and CDR2 YNFKEQ. There are 12 residues in the CDR3. CDR3 in amino acids: CASSTGDQPQHF. The CDR3 DNA is TGTGCCAGCAGCACAGGGGATCAGCCCCAGCATTTT.

This clonotype was picked up a small number of times. The V gene is TRBV7-2, the J gene TRBJ2-3, with a tentative D call TRBD2 (7 bases). The germline CDR1 and CDR2 sequences are SGHTA and FQGNSA. This CDR3 has 16 residues. V was clipped by 2 bases and J by 2 bases, with 14 bases between them. The CDR3 here is CASSLIPGGDTDTQYF. DNA for the CDR3: TGTGCCAGCAGCTTAATCCCGGGGGGCGACACAGATACGCAGTATTTT. Filled out from reference TRBV7-2 and TRBJ2-3, the complete variable domain reads GAGVSQSPSNKVTEKGKDVELRCDPISGHTALYWYRQSLGQGLEFLIYFQGNSAPDKSGLPSDRFSAERTGGSVSTLTIQRTQQEDSAVYLCASSLIPGGDTDTQYFGPGTRLTVL.

This clonotype has only a few counts. The gene calls are TRBV12-3 or TRBV12-4 and TRBJ1-5; 7 bases are shared with TRBD1. The V gene end was trimmed by 7 bases and the J gene end by 3 bases; junction bases not matched to a gene: 6. The CDR3 consists of 14 residues. The CDR3 DNA sequence: TGTGCCAGCACCCGACAGGGCTACAATCAGCCCCAGCATTTT. The encoded protein is CASTRQGYNQPQHF.

This clonotype appeared a few times. The rearrangement uses TRBV14 and TRBJ2-1; perhaps TRBD1 as D (5 bases). The V and J ends lost 4 bases and 4 bases respectively, with 11 bases between them. Germline V gene data show CDR1 as SGHDN and CDR2 as FVKESK. CDR3 length: 14 residues. The CDR3 sequence is CASSPAGLYNEQFF. Written as DNA, the CDR3 is TGTGCCAGCAGCCCGGCAGGGTTGTACAATGAGCAGTTCTTC. The whole variable domain, filled in from reference TRBV14 and TRBJ2-1, reads EAGVTQFPSHSVIEKGQTVTLRCDPISGHDNLYWYRRVMGKEIKFLLHFVKESKQDESGMPNNRFLAERTGGTYSTLKVQPAELEDSGVYFCASSPAGLYNEQFFGPGTRLTVL.

The genes are TRBV7-9 and TRBJ2-1; 13 bases fit TRBD2. With V trimmed by 8 bases and J by 6 bases, 1 base remained unmatched. Germline V gene data show CDR1 as SEHNR and CDR2 as FQNEAQ (reference sequence). The CDR3 is 13 residues long. CDR3 sequence (DNA): TGTGCCAGCGGGACTAGCGGGATCAATGAGCAGTTCTTC. This translates into CASGTSGINEQFF.

This clonotype came up a few times. The V and J genes are TRBV20-1 and TRBJ2-3; TRBD1 matches 7 bases. Trimming cost V 0 bases and J 1 base; bases outside gene matches: 7. The CDR3 has 16 residues. Per the germline V gene, CDR1 is DFQATT and CDR2 is SNEGSKA (reference sequence). CDR3 loop: CSARDHRGMGTDTQYF. The CDR3 DNA sequence: TGCAGTGCTAGAGATCACAGGGGTATGGGCACAGATACGCAGTATTTT.

This chain uses TRBV5-4 with TRBJ2-2; no firm D call. Germline V gene lookup returns CDR1 SGHNT and CDR2 YYREEE (reference sequence). The CDR3 is made up of 13 amino acids. Trimming shortened V by 1 base and J by 6 bases, and 7 bases separated the two germline ends. CDR3 amino acids: CASSLTEPGELFF. CDR3 nucleotides: TGTGCCAGCAGCTTGACTGAGCCCGGGGAGCTGTTTTTT.

In this sample, this clonotype turned up a few times. This chain uses TRBV6-1 with TRBJ2-7, with D tentatively TRBD1 (5 bases). V was cut by 10 bases and J by 3 bases, with 16 bases left in between. Germline loops: CDR1 MNHNS, CDR2 SASEGT. The CDR3 is made up of 13 amino acids. The CDR3 sequence: CATQRTLFYEQYF. CDR3 DNA sequence: TGTGCCACCCAGAGGACACTCTTCTACGAGCAGTACTTC.

CDR3 sequence reads: CASSASGGETQYF. The CDR3 bases are TGTGCCAGCAGCGCCAGTGGGGGTGAGACCCAGTACTTC. The chain is built from TRBV7-2 and TRBJ2-5; D may match TRBD1 or TRBD2 (5 bases each). CDR1 SGHTA and CDR2 FQGNSA come from the germline V gene. V was cut by 5 bases and J by 5 bases, with 12 bases left in between. The CDR3 extends over 13 amino acids. Drawing the rest from reference TRBV7-2 and TRBJ2-5, the complete variable domain is GAGVSQSPSNKVTEKGKDVELRCDPISGHTALYWYRQSLGQGLEFLIYFQGNSAPDKSGLPSDRFSAERTGGSVSTLTIQRTQQEDSAVYLCASSASGGETQYFGPGTRLLVL.

This clonotype was seen a few times. The V and J genes are TRBV28 and TRBJ2-1; the match to TRBD2 covers 12 bases. The ends lost 6 bases at V and 5 bases at J; junction bases unmatched: 8. The CDR3 has 16 residues. Germline V gene data show CDR1 as MDHEN and CDR2 as SYDVKM. CDR3 DNA sequence: TGTGCCAGCAGCCGGCTCCTAGCGGGAGGGAACAATGAGCAGTTCTTC. Its protein is CASSRLLAGGNNEQFF.

The J gene is TRBJ2-3, the V gene TRBV20-1; D is ambiguous. The V and J ends lost 0 bases and 4 bases respectively, with 20 bases between them. There are 17 residues in the CDR3. Germline CDR1 DFQATT, CDR2 SNEGSKA (reference sequence). The chain's CDR3 is CSARDPHDPGRADTQYF. DNA of the CDR3: TGCAGTGCTAGAGATCCGCATGACCCCGGTAGGGCAGATACGCAGTATTTT.

This clonotype came up many times. CDR3 nucleotides: TGTGCCAGCAGCTCCTCCGGGACTAACAGTTACGAGCAGTACTTC. It encodes CASSSSGTNSYEQYF. The V and J genes are TRBV7-2 and TRBJ2-7; the match to TRBD2 covers 7 bases. The germline gives CDR1 SGHTA, CDR2 FQGNSA. The CDR3 has 15 amino acids. V was pared by 4 bases and J by 4 bases, with 10 bases of the junction left unmatched.

In its sample, this clonotype was seen once. The chain has TRBV5-1 and TRBJ2-7; 7 bases line up with TRBD2. V lost 5 bases, J lost 3 bases, and 8 bases stayed unmatched. Germline CDR1 and CDR2: SGHRS and YFSETQ. The CDR3 loop spans 14 amino acids. CDR3 region: CASRMGRDHYEQYF. The CDR3 region has the DNA TGCGCCAGCAGGATGGGGAGGGACCACTACGAGCAGTACTTC.

The chain links TRBV20-1 to TRBJ2-7, with D maybe TRBD2 (6 bases). V lost 0 bases and J 1 base, leaving 16 bases between the germline ends. Germline-derived CDR1 and CDR2 are DFQATT and SNEGSKA (reference sequence). This CDR3 region has 16 residues. The CDR3 DNA reads as TGCAGTGCTAGAGATCCCCGGGACGGAGGGTCCTACGAGCAGTACTTC. It specifies CSARDPRDGGSYEQYF.

This clonotype appeared a few times. The CDR3 spells CASMGTSSYNEQFF. Here the CDR3 DNA reads TGTGCCAGCATGGGGACTAGCTCCTACAATGAGCAGTTCTTC. V is TRBV2 and J is TRBJ2-1, with 8 bases aligning to TRBD2. Germline V gene sequence: CDR1 SNHLY, CDR2 FYNNEI. The ends lost 7 bases at V and 0 bases at J; junction bases unmatched: 2. The CDR3 spans 14 residues.

This clonotype was seen a few times. The chain carries TRBV5-1 and TRBJ2-1; 9 bases are shared with TRBD2. With 0 bases clipped from V and 9 bases from J, the junction kept 7 bases outside the gene matches. The CDR3 totals 15 residues. Per the germline V gene, CDR1 is SGHRS and CDR2 is YFSETQ. The CDR3 nucleotides read TGCGCCAGCAGCTTGGTAGTAGCGGGAGATTTTGAGCAGTTCTTC. It specifies CASSLVVAGDFEQFF.

This clonotype was seen a few times. The rearrangement uses TRBV9 and TRBJ2-1; D uncertain. In germline, CDR1 is SGDLS, CDR2 YYNGEE. V dropped 0 bases and J dropped 4 bases, with 14 bases sitting between them. The CDR3 length is 16 residues. DNA of the CDR3: TGTGCCAGCAGCGTAGGGCCCAGTCGACGTTACAATGAGCAGTTCTTC. This sequence encodes CASSVGPSRRYNEQFF.

The chain recombines TRBV5-1 with TRBJ1-2; 8 bases are shared with TRBD1. Germline V CDR1 and CDR2: SGHRS, YFSETQ. V was clipped by 4 bases and J by 3 bases; unmatched bases: 8. There are 15 residues in the CDR3. The CDR3 is CASSPGQGADYGYTF. As DNA, the CDR3 is TGCGCCAGCAGCCCCGGACAGGGTGCAGACTATGGCTACACCTTC.